The 13 T cell receptor beta chains given below trace back to one sample, sequenced in a study of molecular identifiers for immune sequencing clone quantification. TCRdb called the PCR reads again in MiXCR, with one record for every CDR3 protein. The repertoire holds approximately 550,000 distinct CDR3 sequences, with roughly 23% as singletons. Sequencing input: naive CD8+ T cells from blood, with Jurkat cell RNA spiked in. The sample's subset: FACS-sorted CD8+CD4-CCR7+CD45RA+ naive T cells. These receptors were taken from a human donor in good health. Some libraries in this study had Jurkat cell RNA spiked in.

The rearrangement uses TRBV28 and TRBJ1-5; D not certain. With 1 base removed from V and 1 base from J, the gap between germline ends came to 11 bases. Germline V gene lookup returns CDR1 MDHEN and CDR2 SYDVKM. This CDR3 contains 16 residues. CDR3 nucleotides: TGTGCCAGCAGTTTATTTTTGGGTGTCAGCAATCAGCCCCAGCATTTT. Protein product: CASSLFLGVSNQPQHF.

To note about this clonotype: This may come from a read error, since a much larger clone is one base off. The chain uses TRBV20-1 and TRBJ2-7, with D hard to call. Germline CDR1 and CDR2: DFQATT and SNEGSKA (reference sequence). There are 14 residues in the CDR3. CDR3 nucleotide sequence: TGCAGTGCTAGGGTTTTTACCGCAACCTACGGGCAGTACTTC. Translating gives CSARVFTATYGQYF.

This clonotype was observed many times. This chain's CDR3 is CSAEDRTGEQFF. The CDR3, as DNA: TGCAGTGCTGAAGACAGGACTGGTGAGCAGTTCTTC. The chain employs TRBV20-1 and TRBJ2-1, with D possibly matching TRBD1 (6 bases). V gave up 5 bases and J gave up 9 bases, with 14 bases separating them. Germline CDR1 DFQATT, CDR2 SNEGSKA (reference sequence). The CDR3 is 12 amino acids.

V usage is TRBV7-8 and J usage is TRBJ1-1, with 7 bases fitting TRBD1. The CDR3 loop spans 16 amino acids. The germline CDR1 and CDR2 sequences are SGHVS and FQNEAQ. Trimming cost V 4 bases and J 3 bases; bases outside gene matches: 11. CDR3 loop: CASSSDREILDTEAFF. DNA for the CDR3: TGTGCCAGCAGCTCCGACAGGGAGATATTGGACACTGAAGCTTTCTTT.

This clonotype was seen ten or more times. The rearrangement joins TRBV28 to TRBJ2-3, with D possibly being TRBD1 (5 bases). Germline V gene data show CDR1 as MDHEN and CDR2 as SYDVKM. The V gene lost 6 bases and the J gene lost 6 bases, with 10 bases spanning the gap. The CDR3 loop spans 12 amino acids. The CDR3 DNA follows: TGTGCCAGCAGCATGACAGAGGATACGCAGTATTTT. Its protein product is CASSMTEDTQYF.

This chain uses TRBV20-1 with TRBJ2-7; TRBD2 agrees at 8 bases. Germline V lookup: CDR1 DFQATT, CDR2 SNEGSKA (reference sequence). This CDR3 has 15 residues. V lost 0 bases and J lost 0; bases outside the gene matches: 4. This CDR3 is CSARDMSGGSYEQYF. The CDR3 DNA reads as TGCAGTGCTAGAGATATGAGCGGGGGCTCCTACGAGCAGTACTTC.

The rearrangement uses TRBV11-2 and TRBJ2-1; maybe TRBD1 (5 bases). The CDR3 runs 15 residues. With 1 base removed from V and 15 bases from J, the gap between germline ends came to 22 bases. The germline gives CDR1 SGHAT, CDR2 FQNNGV. The CDR3 spells CASSLVDSSYNGRFF. The CDR3 nucleotides read TGTGCCAGCAGCTTAGTCGACAGTTCCTACAATGGGCGGTTCTTC.

Ten or more counts support this clonotype. The J gene is TRBJ2-3, the V gene TRBV7-8, with D uncertain. The CDR3 extends over 14 amino acids. Germline V CDR1 and CDR2: SGHVS, FQNEAQ. V lost 5 bases and J 2 bases, leaving 11 bases between the germline ends. The CDR3 spells CASSAQVNTDTQYF. The CDR3 bases are TGTGCCAGCAGCGCTCAGGTCAACACAGATACGCAGTATTTT.

The table lists this clonotype with many counts. The chain combines TRBV9 with TRBJ1-1; no reliable D call. Trimming removed 0 bases from V and 3 bases from J, with 6 bases in between. The V gene's germline CDR1 is SGDLS and CDR2 YYNGEE. The CDR3 has 13 residues. The CDR3: CASSVGPYTEAFF. The CDR3 DNA reads TGTGCCAGCAGCGTAGGACCTTACACTGAAGCTTTCTTT.

This clonotype has just a few counts. The CDR3 region is CASTLDGLRQYF. Here the CDR3 DNA reads TGTGCCAGTACCCTGGACGGATTAAGGCAGTACTTC. This chain joins TRBV19 and TRBJ2-4; D ambiguous. Germline values: CDR1 LNHDA, CDR2 SQIVND (reference sequence). The CDR3 length is 12 residues. The V and J ends lost 7 bases and 13 bases respectively, with 17 bases between them.

Notes on this clonotype: A read error is possible here, since a much larger clone lies one base away. The CDR3 sequence is CASSGRQAILYEQCF. CDR3 coding DNA: TGTGCCAGCAGTGGACGACAGGCGATTCTCTACGAGCAGTGCTTC. V gene TRBV25-1 combines with J gene TRBJ2-7, with D tentatively TRBD1 (6 bases). The CDR3 extends over 15 amino acids. Germline assignment: CDR1 MGHDK and CDR2 SYGVNS.

The sample holds a few counts of this clonotype. This chain uses TRBV27 with TRBJ2-7; 8 nucleotides match TRBD1. Unmatched junction bases numbered 9, after V lost 4 bases and J lost 7 bases. The length of the CDR3 is 14 residues. The germline V gene has CDR1 MNHEY and CDR2 SMNVEV (reference sequence). The CDR3 loop reads CASSWGQGAREQYF. CDR3 DNA: TGTGCCAGCAGTTGGGGTCAGGGGGCTCGGGAGCAGTACTTC.

This clonotype was seen more than once but under ten times. The chain has TRBV10-3 and TRBJ2-1; D possibly corresponds to TRBD2 (6 bases). The CDR3 covers 12 residues. The ends were cut back, 3 bases at V and 10 bases at J, with 10 bases in the middle. CDR1 ENHRY and CDR2 SYGVKD come from the germline V gene. CDR3 DNA: TGTGCCATCAGTGAAGCTCTAGCGGAGCAGTTCTTC. It specifies CAISEALAEQFF.